One sample yielded the 27 T cell receptor beta chains listed below, sequenced in a study of T cells in Graves' hyperthyroidism and ophthalmopathy. Amplification of TCR beta CDR3 regions was performed using RNA transcripts as template. First-round RT-PCR of the TCR CDR3 relied on the HTBI primer set. In TCRdb, the multiplex PCR reads were re-called with MiXCR into one record per CDR3 protein. The repertoire holds about 400,000 distinct CDR3 sequences, with 15% to 19% as singletons. The source material was blood. These receptors all stem from a woman between 18 and 29 years old with Graves' hyperthyroidism.

This clonotype was observed many times. This chain links TRBV12-3 or TRBV12-4 with TRBJ2-7, with 11 bases aligning to TRBD2. Losses at the gene ends were 6 bases for V and 6 bases for J; bases not matched to a gene: 7. The CDR3 is made up of 14 amino acids. The CDR3 region is CASRFSGGAGEQYF. The CDR3 nucleotides read TGTGCCAGCAGATTTAGCGGGGGGGCCGGCGAGCAGTACTTC.

This chain joins TRBV5-4 and TRBJ2-2; 11 bases line up with TRBD1. V trimming: 4 bases; J trimming: 6 bases; junction bases outside the gene matches: 5. The CDR3 is made up of 15 amino acids. Germline V gives CDR1 SGHNT, CDR2 YYREEE (reference sequence). This chain's CDR3 is CASSDGQGAAGELFF. The CDR3 nucleotides read TGTGCCAGCAGCGACGGACAGGGGGCTGCCGGGGAGCTGTTTTTT.

This clonotype was found many times. In DNA form, the CDR3 reads TGTGCCAGCAGTTTAGACCGGAACTATAGCAATCAGCCCCAGCATTTT. This translates into CASSLDRNYSNQPQHF. The chain combines TRBV6-1 with TRBJ1-5, with D unclear. The CDR3 has 16 amino acids. The V and J ends lost 5 bases and 0 bases respectively, with 14 bases between them. The germline V gene encodes CDR1 MNHNS and CDR2 SASEGT.

Judged by abundance, this clonotype is medium-sized. The V call is TRBV6-1, the J call TRBJ2-3; 9 bases match TRBD1. V shed 1 base, J shed 1 base, and the junction held 0 bases outside the gene matches. Germline values: CDR1 MNHNS, CDR2 SASEGT. This CDR3 is 15 amino acids long. This CDR3 is CASSEGTGGTDTQYF. In nucleotides, the CDR3 is TGTGCCAGCAGTGAAGGGACAGGGGGCACAGATACGCAGTATTTT.

Note on this clonotype: This may be a read error: a much more frequent sequence differs by one nucleotide. The rearrangement joins TRBV3-1 to TRBJ1-2; a possible D gene is TRBD1 (6 bases). CDR1 and CDR2 from the germline V gene are LGHDT and YNNKEL (reference sequence). This CDR3 is 15 amino acids long. V was trimmed by 6 bases and J by 3 bases, leaving 17 bases between them. In DNA form, the CDR3 reads TGTGCCAGCAGTCAATATTCGGGGGCGGACTATGGCTACACCTTC. It codes for CASSQYSGADYGYTF.

This clonotype occurred many times. This chain uses TRBV20-1 with TRBJ1-1, with D tentatively TRBD1 (6 bases). V lost 0 bases and J lost 0, with 14 bases in between. CDR1 DFQATT and CDR2 SNEGSKA come from the germline V gene (reference sequence). This CDR3 spans 16 amino acids. The CDR3 DNA reads as TGCAGTGCTAGAGATCCCGGGGGGACACTGAACACTGAAGCTTTCTTT. Translation: CSARDPGGTLNTEAFF.

This clonotype turned up a few times. The rearrangement links TRBV10-2 to TRBJ2-6; D is perhaps TRBD1 (5 bases). The V end lost 0 bases, the J end lost 4 bases, and 13 bases lay between the germline ends. The CDR3 is made up of 17 amino acids. Germline V gene lookup returns CDR1 WSHSY and CDR2 SAAADI. CDR3 DNA: TGCGCCAGCAGTGAGTCACACAGGCTAATGGGGGCCAACGTCCTGACTTTC. It translates to CASSESHRLMGANVLTF.

The V and J genes are TRBV19 and TRBJ2-1, with 9 bases identical to TRBD2. V trimming: 0 bases; J trimming: 3 bases; junction bases outside the gene matches: 3. Germline V lookup: CDR1 LNHDA, CDR2 SQIVND (reference sequence). The CDR3 consists of 16 residues. The CDR3 loop reads CASSIDLAGLYNEQFF. CDR3 nucleotide sequence: TGTGCCAGTAGTATAGACCTAGCGGGGCTCTACAATGAGCAGTTCTTC.

This clonotype appeared many times. For the CDR3, the DNA is TGCGCCAGCAGCTTGTTGACAGGGGAGGAAAAACTGTTTTTT. Protein: CASSLLTGEEKLFF. This chain links TRBV5-1 with TRBJ1-4, with TRBD1 matching 8 bases. V lost 1 base, J lost 8 bases, and 4 bases stayed unmatched. The CDR3 length is 14 residues. Germline CDR1 SGHRS, CDR2 YFSETQ.

This clonotype was seen a handful of times. This chain's CDR3 is CASSRRQTSGSDNEQYF. In DNA form, the CDR3 reads TGCGCCAGCAGCCGCCGACAGACTAGCGGGAGCGACAATGAGCAGTACTTC. This chain links TRBV4-1 with TRBJ2-1, with 12 bases identical to TRBD2. With the DNA end fitting TRBJ2-7 better, the J assignment may be wrong. Germline assignment: CDR1 MGHRA and CDR2 YSYEKL. The CDR3 is 17 residues long.

This clonotype was seen many times. This chain links TRBV2 with TRBJ2-1; TRBD2 agrees at 11 bases. Unmatched junction bases numbered 5, after V lost 3 bases and J lost 1 base. The CDR3 runs to 17 residues. CDR1 SNHLY and CDR2 FYNNEI come from the germline V gene. Here the CDR3 DNA reads TGTGCCAGCAGTGAGACTAGCGGGGACCCATCCTACAATGAGCAGTTCTTC. It codes for CASSETSGDPSYNEQFF.

This clonotype has a count of ten or more. The rearrangement links TRBV7-3 to TRBJ1-1, with 8 positions matching TRBD1. J gave up 0 bases and V 4 bases, and 1 base lay outside the gene matches. The CDR3 length is 14 residues. Germline assignment: CDR1 SGHTA and CDR2 FQGTGA. The chain's CDR3 is CASSWDRMNTEAFF. The CDR3 region has the DNA TGTGCCAGCAGCTGGGACAGGATGAACACTGAAGCTTTCTTT.

This clonotype has a handful of counts. This chain uses TRBV3-1 with TRBJ2-5, with 13 bases that match TRBD2. V lost 4 bases and J lost 4; bases outside the gene matches: 3. The CDR3 consists of 15 residues. The germline CDR1 and CDR2 sequences are LGHDT and YNNKEL (reference sequence). The CDR3 region is CASSRRTSGRETQYF. The CDR3 bases are TGTGCCAGCAGCCGGAGGACTAGCGGGAGAGAGACCCAGTACTTC.

Ten or more counts support this clonotype. The chain employs TRBV20-1 and TRBJ2-7, with 10 nucleotides matching TRBD2. The CDR3 runs 19 residues. Germline V gene lookup returns CDR1 DFQATT and CDR2 SNEGSKA (reference sequence). The trim removed 0 bases at V and 3 bases at J, leaving 17 bases unmatched. CDR3 nucleotides: TGCAGTGCTAGAGATCAATCCAGCGGGAGGGCCACGTTGATCTACGAGCAGTACTTC. Its protein product is CSARDQSSGRATLIYEQYF.

This clonotype was seen repeatedly, ten times or more. The CDR3 here is CASSLGLAGGLGETQYF. CDR3 nucleotides: TGTGCCAGCAGCTTAGGGTTAGCGGGGGGCCTGGGGGAGACCCAGTACTTC. This rearrangement joins TRBV7-2 to TRBJ2-5; 10 bases map to TRBD2. There are 17 residues in the CDR3. CDR1 SGHTA and CDR2 FQGNSA come from the germline V gene. After removal of 1 base from V and 5 bases from J, the junction contained 10 bases not matched to a gene.

This clonotype has a count of ten or more. The CDR3 DNA reads TGTGCCAGCAGCTTAGGGCTGGGGTACGAGCAGTACTTC. Amino acid sequence: CASSLGLGYEQYF. The gene calls are TRBV7-3 and TRBJ2-7; D gene uncertain. This CDR3 spans 13 amino acids. Germline lookup yields CDR1 SGHTA and CDR2 FQGTGA. Trimming pared 2 bases from V and 4 bases from J, leaving 9 bases between.

This clonotype was counted between two and nine times. V gene TRBV6-1 combines with J gene TRBJ2-7, with 7 bases aligning to TRBD1. Germline V lookup: CDR1 MNHNS, CDR2 SASEGT. V was clipped by 4 bases and J by 2 bases; unmatched bases: 8. The CDR3 has 15 amino acids. CDR3 bases: TGTGCCAGCAGTGCACAGGGGTTGGCCACCTACGAGCAGTACTTC. It translates to CASSAQGLATYEQYF.

This chain joins TRBV29-1 and TRBJ2-2; TRBD1 aligns across 7 bases. The length of the CDR3 is 13 residues. Germline V gene sequence: CDR1 SQVTM, CDR2 ANQGSEA. Germline trimming cut 7 bases from V and 5 bases from J; bases unmatched to any gene: 7. The chain's CDR3 is CSADRARTGELFF. CDR3 DNA sequence: TGCAGCGCCGACAGGGCTAGGACCGGGGAGCTGTTTTTT.

This clonotype has a count of ten or more. The V and J genes are TRBV24-1 and TRBJ2-3; D ambiguous. This CDR3 comprises 12 residues. Trimming shortened V by 6 bases and J by 0 bases, and 3 bases separated the two germline ends. Looked up from germline, CDR1 is KGHDR and CDR2 is SFDVKD. CDR3: CATSQSTDTQYF. The CDR3 DNA reads TGTGCCACCAGTCAGAGCACAGATACGCAGTATTTT.

At least ten counts were recorded for this clonotype. The rearrangement joins TRBV20-1 to TRBJ2-7; 7 bases match TRBD2. Germline CDR1 is DFQATT and CDR2 is SNEGSKA (reference sequence). The V and J ends lost 7 bases and 7 bases, in that order; junction bases with no gene match: 10. This CDR3 contains 12 residues. This CDR3 is CSGRGRAGEQYF. For the CDR3, the DNA is TGCAGTGGGAGAGGGAGGGCTGGGGAGCAGTACTTC.

At least ten counts were recorded for this clonotype. V and J are TRBV28 and TRBJ2-5, with 7 bases fitting TRBD2. Germline lookup yields CDR1 MDHEN and CDR2 SYDVKM. This CDR3 has 14 residues. V shed 4 bases, J shed 5 bases, and the junction held 7 bases outside the gene matches. CDR3 in DNA: TGTGCCAGCAGTTCGGACCCCGGGAGGGAGACCCAGTACTTC. Protein sequence: CASSSDPGRETQYF. The complete variable domain, with remaining parts taken from reference TRBV28 and TRBJ2-5, reads DVKVTQSSRYLVKRTGEKVFLECVQDMDHENMFWYRQDPGLGLRLIYFSYDVKMKEKGDIPEGYSVSREKKERFSLILESASTNQTSMYLCASSSDPGRETQYFGPGTRLLVL.

This clonotype was seen ten or more times. The rearrangement links TRBV20-1 to TRBJ2-1, with 8 nucleotides matching TRBD2. The CDR3 covers 15 residues. The V segment lost 1 base and the J segment 1 base; nucleotides outside the gene matches: 3. Germline loops: CDR1 DFQATT, CDR2 SNEGSKA (reference sequence). CDR3 coding DNA: TGCAGTGCTAGAGTCGCGGGAGGATCCTACAATGAGCAGTTCTTC. Translation: CSARVAGGSYNEQFF.

This clonotype was observed many times. The CDR3 is CASSLDTGVRETQYF. The CDR3 nucleotides read TGTGCCAGCAGCTTGGACACGGGGGTACGAGAGACCCAGTACTTC. This chain connects TRBV5-6 to TRBJ2-5; TRBD2 is a possible D gene (6 bases). Germline lookup yields CDR1 SGHDT and CDR2 YYEEEE. The CDR3 length is 15 residues. V was pared by 0 bases and J by 4 bases, with 13 bases between. The entire variable domain, with the rest obtained from reference TRBV5-6 and TRBJ2-5, is as follows: DAGVTQSPTHLIKTRGQQVTLRCSPKSGHDTVSWYQQALGQGPQFIFQYYEEEERQRGNFPDRFSGHQFPNYSSELNVNALLLGDSALYLCASSLDTGVRETQYFGPGTRLLVL.

As to this clonotype: A much larger clone lies one base from this, so it may be a read error. The rearrangement links TRBV7-7 to TRBJ2-5; the D is unclear. Germline V lookup: CDR1 SSHAT, CDR2 FNYEAQ (reference sequence). This CDR3 contains 14 residues. For the CDR3, the DNA is TGTGCTAGCAGCATCGAGGAAGGGCTAGGGACCCAGTACTTC. It is translated as CASSIEEGLGTQYF.

Ten or more counts support this clonotype. The gene calls are TRBV20-1 and TRBJ1-4; weak D call: TRBD1 (5 bases). This CDR3 spans 14 amino acids. In germline, CDR1 is DFQATT, CDR2 SNEGSKA (reference sequence). V lost 0 bases and J 8 bases, leaving 13 bases between the germline ends. Written as DNA, the CDR3 is TGCAGTGCTAGAGATGATCCCAGGGAGGAAAAACTGTTTTTT. Translating it yields CSARDDPREEKLFF.

This clonotype was picked up many times. V is TRBV20-1 and J is TRBJ2-3; the match to TRBD2 covers 7 bases. Germline trimming cut 3 bases from V and 2 bases from J; bases unmatched to any gene: 8. The germline V gene encodes CDR1 DFQATT and CDR2 SNEGSKA (reference sequence). This CDR3 is 15 amino acids long. This chain's CDR3 is CSARERGAYTDTQYF. CDR3 bases: TGCAGTGCTAGGGAGCGGGGAGCTTACACAGATACGCAGTATTTT.

This clonotype was picked up a small number of times. The chain joins TRBV6-2 or TRBV6-3 to TRBJ2-1, with 12 bases fitting TRBD2. In germline, CDR1 is MNHEY, CDR2 SVGEGT. The CDR3 totals 15 residues. V shed 7 bases and J 3 bases; nucleotides not matched to a gene: 4. CDR3 coding DNA: TGTGCCAGCACTTTGGGACTAGCGGGCTACAATGAGCAGTTCTTC. Its protein product is CASTLGLAGYNEQFF.